The entry below gives a single T cell receptor (beta chain) sequence along with its context. The record originates from a study of shared clonotypes between healthy human individuals. Germline CDR1 LNHDA, CDR2 SQIVND (reference sequence). The CDR3 is made up of 15 amino acids. With V trimmed by 7 bases and J by 4 bases, 11 bases remained unmatched. Clones were sequenced by immunoSEQ multiplex PCR, and TCRdb holds only the in-frame ones, with some missing. The sample has some 1.5 million clones; approximately 98% are singletons. The chain has TRBV19 and TRBJ1-2; 8 bases line up with TRBD1. The sample taken for sequencing was naive CD4+ T cells sorted from blood. Subset meaning: CD45RA+ positively selected. This receptor was taken from a man under 40 in good health. Written as DNA, the CDR3 is TGTGCCAGTAACGCAGGGGGCGCGTCCGGCTATGGCTACACCTTC. Amino acids: CASNAGGASGYGYTF.